A selection of T cell receptor beta chains follows, all from one sample in a study of T cells after posttransplantation cyclophosphamide. Using immunoSEQ multiplex PCR, the repertoire was profiled, and TCRdb retains in-frame clones only, with some absent. The sample holds about 39,000 clones, and no clone turns up only once. Sequenced sample: PBMCs. The receptors derive from a woman aged 45-59 years in good health and a related stem cell transplant donor. The CDR3 runs from the conserved cysteine through the conserved F or W. D genes are given only for firm matches. Some rows have no size entry. The others give once, few or many, or a class for an expanded clone.

>many|TRBV14|TRBD1|TRBJ2-3
TGTGCCAGCAGCCTCAGGGGGCAGTCAACAGATACGCAGTATTTT
CASSLRGQSTDTQYF
>many|TRBV6-6|.|TRBJ2-7
TGTGCCAGCCTAACCGGGACAACGCCTTGGGGGGAGCAGTACTTC
CASLTGTTPWGEQYF
>many|TRBV19|.|TRBJ1-4
TGTGCCAGTAGTATAGTGCCCTTTACCCTCAAAGCGGAAAAACTGTTTTTT
CASSIVPFTLKAEKLFF
>many|TRBV27|.|TRBJ2-3
TGTGCCAGCAGTTTCTATCGGGGGAGCACAGATACGCAGTATTTT
CASSFYRGSTDTQYF
>many|TRBV27|TRBD1|TRBJ2-7
TGTGCCAGCAGTTCCGCGCCGGGACAGGGAACATACGAGCAGTACTTC
CASSSAPGQGTYEQYF
>many|TRBV9|TRBD1|TRBJ2-3
TGTGCCAGCAGCGACGGGGACAGACGCACAGATACGCAGTATTTT
CASSDGDRRTDTQYF
>many|TRBV7-9|TRBD1|TRBJ1-6
TGTGCCAGCACCCTAGGGACAGTTAATTCACCCCTCCACTTT
CASTLGTVNSPLHF
>few|TRBV4-1|.|TRBJ1-2
TGCGCCAGCAGCCAAGTCGAGCAGGGGTCTGGCTACACCTTC
CASSQVEQGSGYTF
>many|TRBV18|.|TRBJ1-5
TGTGCCAGCTCACCGGGCCTGGCCGTAAGCAATCAGCCCCAGCATTTT
CASSPGLAVSNQPQHF
>many|TRBV7-6|TRBD1|TRBJ1-1
TGTGCCAGCAGCTCCACAGGGGGGACCACTGAAGCTTTCTTT
CASSSTGGTTEAFF
>many|TRBV7-2|.|TRBJ1-2
TGTGCCAGCAGCTTAGAGGCAGGGGTGTGGGGCTACACCTTC
CASSLEAGVWGYTF
>many|TRBV6-1|TRBD1|TRBJ2-1
TGTGCCAGCAGTGCAGCCCCGGACAGGGGAGGGAGTAATGAGCAGTTCTTC
CASSAAPDRGGSNEQFF
>many|TRBV2|.|TRBJ1-4
TGTGCCAGCAGTGAACGAGGGTTTGGTGAAAAACTGTTTTTT
CASSERGFGEKLFF
>many|TRBV7-3|TRBD1|TRBJ1-6
TGTGCCAGCAGCATAAACAGGGGGCGAGATTCACCCCTCCACTTT
CASSINRGRDSPLHF
>.|TRBV28|TRBD2|TRBJ2-3
TGTGCCAGCAGTGAACTAGCGGGGGCTTCTAGCACAGATACGCAGTATTTT
CASSELAGASSTDTQYF
>.|TRBV9|.|TRBJ2-5
TGTGCCAGCAGCCGAACAGATGGAGAGACCCAGTACTTC
CASSRTDGETQYF
>many|TRBV19|TRBD1|TRBJ2-3
TGTGCCAGTAGTGTCGCAAGGGGACAGCGCACAGATACGCAGTATTTT
CASSVARGQRTDTQYF
>many|TRBV11-1|TRBD1|TRBJ1-2
TGTGCCAGCAGCCCGTCGGCCAGGGGGTATGGCTACACCTTC
CASSPSARGYGYTF
>many|TRBV28|TRBD1|TRBJ1-4
TGTGCCAGCAGTAGTCAGACAGGGGACGGCGAAAAACTGTTTTTT
CASSSQTGDGEKLFF
>many|TRBV11-2|.|TRBJ2-6
TGTGCCAGCAGCTTAGATGGGTATGGGGCTGGCTCAGGGGCCAACGTCCTGACTTTC
CASSLDGYGAGSGANVLTF
>many|TRBV7-7|.|TRBJ2-5
TGTGCCAGCAGCCCGCAGACAGTCCAAGAGACCCAGTACTTC
CASSPQTVQETQYF
>few|TRBV4-1|.|TRBJ1-2
TGCGCCAGCAGCCAAGTCAATTGGAAGGGGGACGGCTACACCTTC
CASSQVNWKGDGYTF
>many|TRBV5-1|TRBD1|TRBJ2-7
TGCGCCAGCAGCCCGGCCGGGACAGGGGCCTACGAGCAGTACTTC
CASSPAGTGAYEQYF
>few|TRBV21-1|.|TRBJ1-1
TGTGCCAGCAGCAAAGCTGCCAGTTTGAACACTGAAGCTTTCTTT
CASSKAASLNTEAFF
>many|TRBV5-1|TRBD1|TRBJ2-7
TGCGCCAGCAGCTTGGAACAGGGGGCTATGTGGTACGAGCAGTACTTC
CASSLEQGAMWYEQYF
>many|TRBV6-1|.|TRBJ2-5
TGTGCCAGCACCAGGACGAGGACACAAGAGACCCAGTACTTC
CASTRTRTQETQYF
>many|TRBV6-6|.|TRBJ1-1
TGTGCCAGCGACAGCTCTAACACTGAAGCTTTCTTT
CASDSSNTEAFF
>many|TRBV7-3|TRBD1|TRBJ1-2
TGTGCCAGCAGCTTCACAGGGGAAGCTAACTATGGCTACACCTTC
CASSFTGEANYGYTF
>.|TRBV23-1|TRBD1|TRBJ2-7
TGCGCCAGCAGTCAAGGCCCCGACAGGGTGAGCTCCTACGAGCAGTACTTC
CASSQGPDRVSSYEQYF
>.|TRBV7-2|.|TRBJ2-3
TGTGCCAGCAGCTATTTTTTAGCCGGGGATACGCAGTATTTT
CASSYFLAGDTQYF
>many|TRBV28|.|TRBJ2-1
TGTGCCAGCAGCCTGGGGCGGTCCTACAATGAGCAGTTCTTC
CASSLGRSYNEQFF
>many|TRBV6-1|.|TRBJ2-3
TGTGCCAGCAGTGAAGGGACAGTCAGCACAGATACGCAGTATTTT
CASSEGTVSTDTQYF
>many|TRBV7-8|.|TRBJ2-2
TGTGCCAGCAGCCGGACTTTACCCGGGGAGCTGTTTTTT
CASSRTLPGELFF
>many|TRBV28|.|TRBJ2-7
TGTGCCAGCTCGGAACGCAGGGCCTTCTCCTACGAGCAGTACTTC
CASSERRAFSYEQYF
>many|TRBV7-2|TRBD1|TRBJ2-1
TGTGCCAGCAGCCCCCACAGGGGTCGGTACAATGAGCAGTTCTTC
CASSPHRGRYNEQFF
>many|TRBV5-1|TRBD2|TRBJ2-1
TGCGCCAGCAGCTACCTAGCGGGGGGGCCCGATGAGCAGTTCTTC
CASSYLAGGPDEQFF
>many|TRBV19|.|TRBJ1-5
TGTGCCAGTAGTATAGAAGGGGGTGGCAATCAGCCCCAGCATTTT
CASSIEGGGNQPQHF
>many|TRBV6-1|.|TRBJ2-7
TGTGCCAGCAGTGAAGCTGCGGAGTACTACGAGCAGTACTTC
CASSEAAEYYEQYF
>many|TRBV7-2|TRBD1|TRBJ1-5
TGTGCCAGCAGTCCCGGACAGGGCCGTAGACAGCCCCAGCATTTT
CASSPGQGRRQPQHF
>many|TRBV21-1|.|TRBJ2-7
TGTGCCAGACCGGGACAGGCAGCCTACGAGCAGTACTTC
CARPGQAAYEQYF
>many|TRBV6-5|.|TRBJ1-4
TGTGCCAGCAGTTACTCCGGCGCACGGGGTGAAAAACTGTTTTTT
CASSYSGARGEKLFF
>many|TRBV5-1|.|TRBJ1-4
TGCGCCAGCAGCTTGGTTCCGGGGGCAACTAATGAAAAACTGTTTTTT
CASSLVPGATNEKLFF
>many|TRBV19|.|TRBJ1-2
TGTGCCAGTAGTATAAACGCCCAGAAAGCTAACTATGGCTACACCTTC
CASSINAQKANYGYTF
>many|TRBV10-3|TRBD1|TRBJ2-7
TGTGCCATCAGCCGTGACAGGGGGCTCGCCTACGAGCAGTACTTC
CAISRDRGLAYEQYF
>many|TRBV28|TRBD1|TRBJ2-1
TGTGCCAGCAGTCTAGGGACAGAGTCGGACAATGAGCAGTTCTTC
CASSLGTESDNEQFF
>many|TRBV4-2|.|TRBJ2-2
TGTGCCAGCAGCCAAGTGAAGCTCTTCTATATAACCGGGGAGCTGTTTTTT
CASSQVKLFYITGELFF
>many|TRBV28|TRBD2|TRBJ2-5
TGTGCCAGCAGTGGGGCTGGTAGCGGGGGAGATAAAGAGACCCAGTACTTC
CASSGAGSGGDKETQYF
>many|TRBV21-1|.|TRBJ1-1
TGTGCCAGCAGCAAGAAACACAGGGCAGACACTGAAGCTTTCTTT
CASSKKHRADTEAFF
>many|TRBV7-6|.|TRBJ2-5
TGTGCCAGCAGCTTAGGACGGGACACCACCGGGCTGGCCCAGTACTTC
CASSLGRDTTGLAQYF
>.|TRBV19|.|TRBJ1-1
TGTGCCAGTAGTGATCCGGGGGGGGCGAACACTGAAGCTTTCTTT
CASSDPGGANTEAFF